The clone carrying this TCR beta chain was found once. The antigen remains unidentified. The sample belongs to a study of Ad26.COV2.S vaccination and SARS-CoV-2 variants. On the study more broadly: The vaccine Ad26.COV2.S was put into the muscle once, or twice with 56 days between. Overall study findings and caveats: Considerable breadth of spike-specific CD8+ and CD4+ T cell responses has reportedly been documented following vaccination.

The data were produced by immunoSEQ multiplex PCR, yet TCRdb's version contains in-frame clones alone and is incomplete. The repertoire holds around 340,000 clones, with about 89% as singletons. V lost 2 bases to trimming and J lost 2 bases, with 10 bases between them. Germline V gene sequence: CDR1 SGHRS, CDR2 YFSETQ. The CDR3 contains 14 residues. Treatment meaning: around 19 received Ad26.COV2.S at low or high dose, single or two shots; roughly five received placebo; per-sample allocation not given. The samples were gathered on day 63 after the first injection of vaccine or placebo. The sample here was peripheral blood, taken in a trial of Ad26.COV2.S vaccine versus placebo. The receptor's source is a person between 18 and 59 years old who received the Ad26.COV2.S COVID-19 vaccine or a placebo. The chain couples TRBV5-1 to TRBJ2-5; D uncertain. DNA of the CDR3: TGCGCCAGCAGCTTCGGAGCGCTTCAAGAGACCCAGTACTTC. This translates into CASSFGALQETQYF.